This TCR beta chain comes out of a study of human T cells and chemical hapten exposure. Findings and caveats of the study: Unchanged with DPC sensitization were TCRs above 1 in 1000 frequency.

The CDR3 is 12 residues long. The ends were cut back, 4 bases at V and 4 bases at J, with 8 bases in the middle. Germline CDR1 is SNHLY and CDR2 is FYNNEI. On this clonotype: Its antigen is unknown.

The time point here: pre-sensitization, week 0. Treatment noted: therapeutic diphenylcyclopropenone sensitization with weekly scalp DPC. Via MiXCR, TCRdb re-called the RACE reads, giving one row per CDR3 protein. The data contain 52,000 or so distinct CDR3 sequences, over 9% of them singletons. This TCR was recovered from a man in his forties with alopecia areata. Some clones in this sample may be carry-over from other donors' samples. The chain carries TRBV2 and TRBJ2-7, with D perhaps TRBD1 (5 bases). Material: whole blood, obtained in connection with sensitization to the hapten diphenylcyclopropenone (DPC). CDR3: CASSGTNYEQYF. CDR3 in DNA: TGTGCCAGCAGTGGGACAAATTACGAGCAGTACTTC.